This T cell receptor (beta chain) originates from a study of T cells in Graves' hyperthyroidism and ophthalmopathy. Amplification yielded TCR beta CDR3 regions, with RNA transcripts as the source. Carried out on the TCR CDR3, a first-round RT-PCR used the HTBI primer set. TCRdb independently ran MiXCR on the multiplex PCR reads; one entry per CDR3 protein. Of 500,000 to 650,000 distinct CDR3 sequences listed, roughly 14% were seen once; the top ten hold under 15%. The germline CDR1 and CDR2 sequences are LNHDA and SQIVND (reference sequence). V gave up 5 bases and J gave up 3 bases, with 11 bases separating them. This CDR3 has 13 amino acids. Disease duration was under 3 months in the ophthalmopathy patients, who also had a Clinical Activity Score of at least 3 and a NOSPECS grade of at least 4. Uncontrolled infection, other autoimmune disease, pregnancy or lactation disqualified patients from enrolment.

This clonotype was detected only a few times. The chain couples TRBV19 to TRBJ2-7; TRBD1 is a possible D gene (6 bases). The sequencing sample was made of blood. This clonotype was sampled from a woman between 50 and 59 years old with Graves' ophthalmopathy. Written as DNA, the CDR3 is TGTGCCAGTAGTGGTCTAGGGGGCTACGAGCAGTACTTC. This codes for CASSGLGGYEQYF.